This entry features one T cell receptor (beta chain) sequence. This sample is drawn from a study of blood T cell repertoires in COVID-19. The overall study: Samples came from the United States, Italy and Spain, spanning acute and convalescent COVID-19. PBMCs, B-cell-depleted T cells, or T cells provided the cDNA or gDNA that made up the material.

Using immunoSEQ multiplex PCR, the repertoire was profiled, and TCRdb retains in-frame clones only, with some absent. Among fewer than 600,000 clones listed, approximately 89% were seen once. Trimming cost V 1 base and J 1 base, with 9 bases left between them. CDR1 and CDR2 (germline): SGHKS, YYEKEE (reference sequence). CDR3 length equals 14 residues. Enrolled during active infection, Seattle patients were then followed longitudinally. This rearrangement joins TRBV5-5 to TRBJ2-7, with D perhaps TRBD2 (5 bases). This clonotype was sampled from a man younger than 35 with COVID-19, enrolled during active disease. Specimen: peripheral blood. The CDR3 reads CASSLLEESYEQYF. For the CDR3, the DNA is TGTGCCAGCAGCTTGTTGGAGGAGTCCTACGAGCAGTACTTC.